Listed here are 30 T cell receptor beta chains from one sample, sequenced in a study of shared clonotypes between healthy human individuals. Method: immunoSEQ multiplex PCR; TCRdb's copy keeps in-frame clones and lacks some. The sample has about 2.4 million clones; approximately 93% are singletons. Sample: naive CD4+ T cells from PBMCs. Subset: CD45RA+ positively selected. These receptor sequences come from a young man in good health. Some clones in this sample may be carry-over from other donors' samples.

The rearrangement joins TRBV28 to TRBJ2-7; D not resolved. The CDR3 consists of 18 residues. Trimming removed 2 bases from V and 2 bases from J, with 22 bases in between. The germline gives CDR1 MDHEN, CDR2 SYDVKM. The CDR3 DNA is TGTGCCAGCAGTTTAAATCCGCGGCGTAGCCGAAGAACCTACGAGCAGTACTTC. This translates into CASSLNPRRSRRTYEQYF.

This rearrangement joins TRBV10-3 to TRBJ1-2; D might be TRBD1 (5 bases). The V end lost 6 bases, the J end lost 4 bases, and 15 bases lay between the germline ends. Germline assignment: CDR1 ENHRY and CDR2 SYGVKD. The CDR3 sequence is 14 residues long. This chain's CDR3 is CAIREGRNTYGYTF. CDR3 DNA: TGTGCCATCAGAGAGGGACGGAACACCTATGGCTACACCTTC.

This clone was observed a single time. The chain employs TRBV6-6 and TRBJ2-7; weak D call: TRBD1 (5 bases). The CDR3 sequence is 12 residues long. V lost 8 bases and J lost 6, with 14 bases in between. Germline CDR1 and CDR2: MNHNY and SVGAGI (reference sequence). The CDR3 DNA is TGTGCCAGCTGCCAGGGTCAGACCGAGCAGTACTTC. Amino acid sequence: CASCQGQTEQYF.

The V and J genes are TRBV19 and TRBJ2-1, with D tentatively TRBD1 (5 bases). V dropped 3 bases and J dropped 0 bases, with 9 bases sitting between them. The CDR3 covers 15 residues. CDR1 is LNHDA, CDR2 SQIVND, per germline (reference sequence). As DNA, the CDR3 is TGTGCCAGTAGTATTTTTGACAGCTCCTACAATGAGCAGTTCTTC. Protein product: CASSIFDSSYNEQFF.

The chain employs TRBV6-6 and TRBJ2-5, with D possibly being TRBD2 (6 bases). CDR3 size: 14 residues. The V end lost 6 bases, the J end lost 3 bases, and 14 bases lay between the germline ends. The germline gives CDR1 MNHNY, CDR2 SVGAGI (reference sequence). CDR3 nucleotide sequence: TGTGCCAGCAGACTACCGGGACTGAAAGAGACCCAGTACTTC. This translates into CASRLPGLKETQYF.

DNA for the CDR3: TGTGCCAGCAGGACCGCTCGAGGGAACACTGAAGCTTTCTTT. Protein sequence: CASRTARGNTEAFF. The chain links TRBV27 to TRBJ1-1; D call uncertain. Germline loops: CDR1 MNHEY, CDR2 SMNVEV (reference sequence). Deletions cut 6 bases from V and 1 base from J, with 12 bases between. The CDR3 has 14 residues.

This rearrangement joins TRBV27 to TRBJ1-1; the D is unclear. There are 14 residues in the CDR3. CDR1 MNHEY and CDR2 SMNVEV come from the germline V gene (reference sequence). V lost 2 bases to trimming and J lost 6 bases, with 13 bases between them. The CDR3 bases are TGTGCCAGCAGTTTACGGTTCGGGTGGGCTGAAGCTTTCTTT. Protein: CASSLRFGWAEAFF.

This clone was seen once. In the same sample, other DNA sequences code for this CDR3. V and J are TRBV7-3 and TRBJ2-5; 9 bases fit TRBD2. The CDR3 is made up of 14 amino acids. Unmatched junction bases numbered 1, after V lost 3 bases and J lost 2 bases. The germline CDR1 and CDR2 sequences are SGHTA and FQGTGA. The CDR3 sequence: CASSLTSGQETQYF. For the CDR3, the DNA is TGTGCCAGCAGCTTGACTAGCGGACAAGAGACCCAGTACTTC.

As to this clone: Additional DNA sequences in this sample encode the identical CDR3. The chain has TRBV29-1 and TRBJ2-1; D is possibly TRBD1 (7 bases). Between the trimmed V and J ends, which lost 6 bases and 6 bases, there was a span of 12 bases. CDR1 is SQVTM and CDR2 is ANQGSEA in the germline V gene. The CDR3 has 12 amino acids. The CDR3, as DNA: TGCAGCGTGAACAGGGGAGGCAATGAGCAGTTCTTC. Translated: CSVNRGGNEQFF.

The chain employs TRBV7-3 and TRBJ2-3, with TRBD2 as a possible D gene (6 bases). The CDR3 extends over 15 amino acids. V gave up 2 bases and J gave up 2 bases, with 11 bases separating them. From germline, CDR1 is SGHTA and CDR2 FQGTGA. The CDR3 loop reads CASSLDGGHTDTQYF. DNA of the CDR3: TGTGCCAGCAGCTTAGACGGGGGTCACACAGATACGCAGTATTTT.

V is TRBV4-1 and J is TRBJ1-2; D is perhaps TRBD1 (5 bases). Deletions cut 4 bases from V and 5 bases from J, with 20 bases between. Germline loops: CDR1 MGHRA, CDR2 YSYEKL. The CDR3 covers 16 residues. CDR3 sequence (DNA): TGCGCCAGCAGCCCTCCCAGGGCAGAATCCGTTTATGGCTACACCTTC. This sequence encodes CASSPPRAESVYGYTF.

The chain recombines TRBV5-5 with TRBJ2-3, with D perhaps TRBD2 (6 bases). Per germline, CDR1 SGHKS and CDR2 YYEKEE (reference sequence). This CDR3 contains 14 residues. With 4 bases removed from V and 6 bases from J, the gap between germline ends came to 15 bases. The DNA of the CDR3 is TGTGCCAGCAGCCCAACGACTAGTAGCGATACGCAGTATTTT. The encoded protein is CASSPTTSSDTQYF.

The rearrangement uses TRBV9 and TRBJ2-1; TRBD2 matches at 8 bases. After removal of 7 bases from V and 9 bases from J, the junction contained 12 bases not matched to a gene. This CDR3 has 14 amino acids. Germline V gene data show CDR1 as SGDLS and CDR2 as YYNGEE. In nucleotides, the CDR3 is TGTGCCAGCCAGCGGGAGCCCGCGGGTGGTGAGCAGTTCTTC. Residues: CASQREPAGGEQFF.

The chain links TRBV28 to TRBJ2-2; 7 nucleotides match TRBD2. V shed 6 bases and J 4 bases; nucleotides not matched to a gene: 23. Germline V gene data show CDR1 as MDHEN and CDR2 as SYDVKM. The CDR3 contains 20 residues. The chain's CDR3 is CASSRPPDGFLREGTGELFF. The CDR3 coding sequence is TGTGCCAGCAGCCGACCCCCGGACGGATTTTTAAGGGAGGGCACCGGGGAGCTGTTTTTT.

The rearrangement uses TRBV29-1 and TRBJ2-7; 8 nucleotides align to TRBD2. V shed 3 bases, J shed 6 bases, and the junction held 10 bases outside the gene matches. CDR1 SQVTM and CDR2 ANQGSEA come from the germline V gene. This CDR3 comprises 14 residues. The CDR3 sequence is CSVEPAGGPSEQYF. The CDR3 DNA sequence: TGCAGCGTTGAGCCGGCGGGAGGCCCCTCCGAGCAGTACTTC.

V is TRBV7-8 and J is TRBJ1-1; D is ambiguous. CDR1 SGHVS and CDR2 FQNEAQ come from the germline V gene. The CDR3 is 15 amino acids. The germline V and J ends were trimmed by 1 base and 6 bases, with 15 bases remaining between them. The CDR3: CASSLVSARGSEAFF. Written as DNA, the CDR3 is TGTGCCAGCAGCTTAGTGTCTGCCCGAGGGTCTGAAGCTTTCTTT.

The CDR3 loop reads CASSITGGETNTEAFF. In DNA, the CDR3 is TGTGCCAGTAGTATAACAGGAGGGGAAACGAACACTGAAGCTTTCTTT. The V gene is TRBV19, the J gene TRBJ1-1; a possible D gene is TRBD1 (5 bases). With 2 bases removed from V and 1 base from J, the gap between germline ends came to 14 bases. CDR1 and CDR2 (germline): LNHDA, SQIVND (reference sequence). The CDR3 runs to 16 residues.

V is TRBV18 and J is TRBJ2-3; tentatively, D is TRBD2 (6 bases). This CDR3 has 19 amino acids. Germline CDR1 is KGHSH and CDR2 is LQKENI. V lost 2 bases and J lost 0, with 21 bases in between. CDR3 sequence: CASSPSYRERGGSTDTQYF. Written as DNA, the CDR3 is TGTGCCAGCTCACCAAGCTACCGGGAGAGGGGAGGTAGCACAGATACGCAGTATTTT.

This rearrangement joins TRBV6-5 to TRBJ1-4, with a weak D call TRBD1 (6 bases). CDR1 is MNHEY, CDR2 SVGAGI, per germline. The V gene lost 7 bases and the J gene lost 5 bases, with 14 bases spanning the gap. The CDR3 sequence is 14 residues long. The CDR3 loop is CASTIGQSNEKLFF. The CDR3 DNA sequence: TGTGCCAGCACGATAGGACAGAGCAATGAAAAACTGTTTTTT.

For the CDR3, the DNA is TGTGCCAGCAGCTCACAAAGGGGGGCTAGCGGGACAGAGACCCAGTACTTC. It is translated as CASSSQRGASGTETQYF. The rearrangement joins TRBV7-3 to TRBJ2-5; 9 bases are a match to TRBD2. There are 17 residues in the CDR3. The J segment lost 4 bases and the V segment lost 4 bases, leaving 13 bases of the junction unmatched. In germline, CDR1 is SGHTA, CDR2 FQGTGA.

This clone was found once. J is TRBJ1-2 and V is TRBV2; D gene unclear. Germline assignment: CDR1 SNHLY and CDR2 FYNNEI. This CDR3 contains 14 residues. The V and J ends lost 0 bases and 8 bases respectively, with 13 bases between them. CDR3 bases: TGTGCCAGCAGTGAAGCGGTCGGAGTGACAGGCTACACCTTC. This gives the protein CASSEAVGVTGYTF.

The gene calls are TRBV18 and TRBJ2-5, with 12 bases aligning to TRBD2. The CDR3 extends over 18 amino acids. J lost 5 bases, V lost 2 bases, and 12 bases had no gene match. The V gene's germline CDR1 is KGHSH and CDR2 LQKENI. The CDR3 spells CASSPRASGRAEYETQYF. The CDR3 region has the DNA TGTGCCAGCTCACCAAGGGCTAGCGGGAGGGCCGAGTATGAGACCCAGTACTTC.

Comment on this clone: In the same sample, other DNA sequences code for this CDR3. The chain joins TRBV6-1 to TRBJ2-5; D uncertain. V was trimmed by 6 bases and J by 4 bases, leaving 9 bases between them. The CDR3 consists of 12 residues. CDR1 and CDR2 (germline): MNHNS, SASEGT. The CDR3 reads CASSLTRETQYF. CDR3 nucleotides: TGTGCCAGCAGCCTGACCCGAGAGACCCAGTACTTC.

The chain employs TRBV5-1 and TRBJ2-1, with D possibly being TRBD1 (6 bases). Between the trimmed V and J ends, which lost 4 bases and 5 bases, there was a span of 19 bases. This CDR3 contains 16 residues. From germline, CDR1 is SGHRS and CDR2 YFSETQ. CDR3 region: CASSPWDTHQNNEQFF. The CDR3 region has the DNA TGCGCCAGCAGCCCCTGGGACACCCACCAAAACAATGAGCAGTTCTTC.

CDR3 coding DNA: TGCGCCAGCAGCTTGGATCCCAGTCCGACCGGGGAGCTGTTTTTT. Protein product: CASSLDPSPTGELFF. The rearrangement links TRBV5-1 to TRBJ2-2, with D uncertain. The length of the CDR3 is 15 residues. From germline, CDR1 is SGHRS and CDR2 YFSETQ. The ends were cut back, 0 bases at V and 5 bases at J, with 11 bases in the middle.

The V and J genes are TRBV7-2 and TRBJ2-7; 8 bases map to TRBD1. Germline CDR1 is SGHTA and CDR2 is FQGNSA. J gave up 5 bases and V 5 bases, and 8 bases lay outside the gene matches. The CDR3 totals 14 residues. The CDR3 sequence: CASSRDRTGHEQYF. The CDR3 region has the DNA TGTGCCAGCAGCCGGGACAGGACTGGCCACGAGCAGTACTTC.

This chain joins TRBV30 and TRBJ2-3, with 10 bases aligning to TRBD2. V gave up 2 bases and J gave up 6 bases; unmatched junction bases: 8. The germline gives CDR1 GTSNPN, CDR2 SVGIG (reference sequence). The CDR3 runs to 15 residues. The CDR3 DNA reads TGTGCCTGGAGTTATAGAGCGGGAGGGTGGGATACGCAGTATTTT. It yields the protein CAWSYRAGGWDTQYF.

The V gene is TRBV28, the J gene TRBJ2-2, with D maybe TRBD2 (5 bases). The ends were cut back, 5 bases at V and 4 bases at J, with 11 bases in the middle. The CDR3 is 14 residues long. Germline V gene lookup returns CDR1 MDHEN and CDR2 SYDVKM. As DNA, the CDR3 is TGTGCCAGCAGTGGAGGACGGTTCACCGGGGAGCTGTTTTTT. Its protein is CASSGGRFTGELFF.

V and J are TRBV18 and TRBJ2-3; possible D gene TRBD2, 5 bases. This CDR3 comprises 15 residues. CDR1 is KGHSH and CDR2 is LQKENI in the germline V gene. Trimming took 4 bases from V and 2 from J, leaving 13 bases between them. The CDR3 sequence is CASSLGLTPTDTQYF. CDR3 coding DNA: TGTGCCAGCTCACTAGGACTTACCCCCACAGATACGCAGTATTTT. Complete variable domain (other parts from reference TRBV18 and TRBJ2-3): NAGVMQNPRHLVRRRGQEARLRCSPMKGHSHVYWYRQLPEEGLKFMVYLQKENIIDESGMPKERFSAEFPKEGPSILRIQQVVRGDSAAYFCASSLGLTPTDTQYFGPGTRLTVL.

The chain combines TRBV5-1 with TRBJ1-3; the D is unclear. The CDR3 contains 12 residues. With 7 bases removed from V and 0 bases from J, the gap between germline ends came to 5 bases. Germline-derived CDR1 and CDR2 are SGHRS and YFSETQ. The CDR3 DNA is TGCGCCAGCGCAGGCTCTGGAAACACCATATATTTT. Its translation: CASAGSGNTIYF.